This T cell receptor beta chain was profiled in a study of blood T cell repertoires in COVID-19. Between the trimmed V and J ends, which lost 0 bases and 3 bases, there was a span of 16 bases. Germline loops: CDR1 GTSNPN, CDR2 SVGIG (reference sequence). CDR3 length: 16 residues. As handled by the study authors: Reference gene primers were amplified, and this amplification served to estimate nucleated cell counts. The table came from immunoSEQ multiplex PCR; TCRdb's copy has only in-frame clones and leaves some out. The DNA gave D and trimming, while V, J and clone size come from that table. The sample records roughly 200,000 clones, 80% to 90% being singletons. This clone was picked up a small number of times.

Sequencing was carried out using peripheral blood. This chain uses TRBV30 with TRBJ2-3; D is perhaps TRBD1 (5 bases). This TCR was sampled from a man at least 80 years old with acute or convalescent COVID-19. The DNA of the CDR3 is TGTGCCTGGAGTGTAGCTCAGGGTGGTAGGACAGATACGCAGTATTTT. Its protein is CAWSVAQGGRTDTQYF.